The 21 T cell receptor beta chains reported below all come from one sample, sequenced in a study of T-cell memory formation after mild COVID-19. TCRdb recomputed calls from the 5' RACE reads with MiXCR, one row per CDR3 protein. The profile covers hundreds of thousands of distinct CDR3 sequences, with roughly an eighth appearing a single time and 20% to 25% taken by the ten largest. The material sequenced was PBMCs or a T cell subset sorted from them (not recorded which). The receptors here all came from a young man who had mild COVID-19 (a few samples of this study predate the infection). Cell type and time point are not known.

The J gene is TRBJ2-3, the V gene TRBV20-1; D is unresolved. Trimming took off 1 base at V and 0 bases at J, with 8 bases between the two ends. CDR1 and CDR2 (germline): DFQATT, SNEGSKA (reference sequence). This CDR3 region has 14 residues. DNA for the CDR3: TGCAGTGCTAGAGCCAGCACCAGCACAGATACGCAGTATTTT. It encodes CSARASTSTDTQYF.

V and J are TRBV3-1 and TRBJ2-5, with TRBD2 matching over 7 bases. V was pared by 2 bases and J by 5 bases, with 8 bases of the junction left unmatched. This CDR3 contains 15 residues. The germline CDR1 and CDR2 sequences are LGHDT and YNNKEL (reference sequence). CDR3 nucleotides: TGTGCCAGCAGCCAACGGGGGGATGGAGGGGAGACCCAGTACTTC. This codes for CASSQRGDGGETQYF.

This clonotype was counted only a few times. The chain recombines TRBV21-1 with TRBJ2-5. TRBV21-1 is designated a pseudogene. CDR3 length: 9 amino acids. As DNA, the CDR3 is TGTGCCAGCAGCACCTTCCCGTACTTC. This encodes CASSTFPYF.

This clonotype was seen ten or more times. This chain links TRBV6-4 with TRBJ2-3; D gene uncertain. CDR3 length: 15 residues. Germline CDR1 is MRHNA and CDR2 is SNTAGT. The V end lost 4 bases, the J end lost 2 bases, and 13 bases lay between the germline ends. CDR3 amino acids: CASSARVEPTDTQYF. The CDR3 DNA reads TGTGCCAGCAGTGCCCGAGTGGAGCCCACAGATACGCAGTATTTT.

The chain recombines TRBV5-1 with TRBJ2-1; 10 nucleotides match TRBD2. Unmatched junction bases numbered 5, after V lost 0 bases and J lost 2 bases. The CDR3 is made up of 17 amino acids. The V gene's germline CDR1 is SGHRS and CDR2 YFSETQ. CDR3 nucleotide sequence: TGCGCCAGCAGCTTGGGCCTAGCGGGGGACACCTACAATGAGCAGTTCTTC. The encoded protein is CASSLGLAGDTYNEQFF.

There are many counts of this clonotype. The chain employs TRBV4-3 and TRBJ2-7, with D possibly called TRBD1 or TRBD2 (5 bases each). Trimming pared 4 bases from V and 0 bases from J, leaving 16 bases between. The CDR3 is 16 amino acids. CDR1 and CDR2 (germline): LGHNA, YSLEER. For the CDR3, the DNA is TGCGCCAGCAGCCGCGGACACGGGGACCGCTCCTACGAGCAGTACTTC. This sequence encodes CASSRGHGDRSYEQYF.

V is TRBV6-2 or TRBV6-3 and J is TRBJ2-5; D is undetermined. Trimming stripped 10 bases from V and 3 bases from J, with 9 bases between. Germline V gene data show CDR1 as MNHEY and CDR2 as SVGEGT. The CDR3 covers 11 residues. CDR3 sequence reads: CATAREETQYF. In DNA, the CDR3 is TGTGCCACGGCCCGGGAAGAGACCCAGTACTTC.

This clonotype was seen only a few times. The J gene is TRBJ1-1, the V gene TRBV20-1; D gene uncertain. CDR1 and CDR2 (germline): DFQATT, SNEGSKA (reference sequence). The CDR3 has 13 residues. V lost 4 bases, J lost 1 base, and 10 bases lay in between. The CDR3 DNA reads as TGCAGTGCTAAGTCGGGTGCGAACACTGAAGCTTTCTTT. Amino acids: CSAKSGANTEAFF.

CDR3 loop: CASSLGDRGDTQYF. DNA of the CDR3: TGTGCCAGCAGCTTAGGGGACAGGGGGGATACGCAGTATTTT. The chain employs TRBV7-6 and TRBJ2-3, with 11 positions matching TRBD1. J lost 6 bases, V lost 1 base, and 0 bases had no gene match. The CDR3 has 14 amino acids. Looked up from germline, CDR1 is SGHVS and CDR2 is FNYEAQ.

In DNA form, the CDR3 reads TGCGCCAGCAGCTTTGGACCCGGGACAGACCTTTACTCTGGGGCCAACGTCCTGACTTTC. Translation gives CASSFGPGTDLYSGANVLTF. V usage is TRBV5-1 and J usage is TRBJ2-6, with 7 nucleotides matching TRBD1. The length of the CDR3 is 20 residues. CDR1 is SGHRS and CDR2 is YFSETQ in the germline V gene. V shed 2 bases, J shed 0 bases, and the junction held 14 bases outside the gene matches.

This clonotype was observed at least ten times. The gene calls are TRBV5-1 and TRBJ2-5, with 7 bases matching TRBD1. Germline V CDR1 and CDR2: SGHRS, YFSETQ. This CDR3 comprises 17 residues. V lost 0 bases to trimming and J lost 0 bases; unmatched junction nucleotides: 8. The CDR3: CASSLAPGTDYQETQYF. The CDR3 DNA reads TGCGCCAGCAGCTTGGCGCCTGGGACAGATTACCAAGAGACCCAGTACTTC.

This clonotype was recorded a few times. The rearrangement joins TRBV7-2 to TRBJ2-7, with D maybe TRBD2 (6 bases). V lost 6 bases and J 6 bases, leaving 15 bases between the germline ends. Looked up from germline, CDR1 is SGHTA and CDR2 is FQGNSA. This CDR3 is built from 13 residues. CDR3 DNA: TGTGCCAGCAGGCCGGATCGGCGGGGCGAGCAGTACGTC. Translating it yields CASRPDRRGEQYV.

The genes are TRBV9 and TRBJ2-5; a weak D match, TRBD2 (5 bases). V was trimmed by 0 bases and J by 2 bases, leaving 17 bases between them. Germline CDR1 and CDR2: SGDLS and YYNGEE. This CDR3 contains 17 residues. DNA for the CDR3: TGTGCCAGCAGCGTAGACGGGCGGAGGCTGGGTCAAGAGACCCAGTACTTC. Translation gives CASSVDGRRLGQETQYF.

This clonotype was picked up a small number of times. This chain joins TRBV5-1 and TRBJ1-4, with D possibly matching TRBD1 (5 bases). This CDR3 has 15 amino acids. With 3 bases removed from V and 7 bases from J, the gap between germline ends came to 16 bases. Germline CDR1 SGHRS, CDR2 YFSETQ. CDR3 in amino acids: CASSYRGDLSEKLFF. The CDR3 nucleotides are TGCGCCAGCAGCTACCGCGGGGACTTGTCTGAAAAACTGTTTTTT.

The chain combines TRBV12-3 or TRBV12-4 with TRBJ1-4; a possible D gene is TRBD1 (6 bases). The CDR3 is made up of 13 amino acids. The V end lost 4 bases, the J end lost 8 bases, and 11 bases lay between the germline ends. In nucleotides, the CDR3 is TGTGCCAGCAGTTACAGGGCAGGGGAAAAACTGTTTTTT. It codes for CASSYRAGEKLFF.

This clonotype was observed once. The rearrangement joins TRBV10-3 to TRBJ2-7; D is uncertain. The CDR3 totals 13 residues. V lost 0 bases to trimming and J lost 3 bases, with 6 bases between them. CDR1 and CDR2 from the germline V gene are ENHRY and SYGVKD. CDR3 sequence: CAISESNSYEQYV. For the CDR3, the DNA is TGTGCCATCAGTGAGTCGAACAGCTACGAGCAGTACGTC.

This clonotype was recorded a few times. The chain recombines TRBV19 with TRBJ1-5, with TRBD1 as a possible D gene (6 bases). Trimming left V 3 bases short and J 2 bases short, with 14 bases between. This CDR3 spans 16 amino acids. Germline-derived CDR1 and CDR2 are LNHDA and SQIVND (reference sequence). The CDR3 nucleotides read TGTGCCAGTAGTATGACCTTTCCAGGGGGCAATCAGCCCCAGCATTTT. Protein: CASSMTFPGGNQPQHF.

The chain links TRBV27 to TRBJ2-2; 9 nucleotides align to TRBD1. Per the germline V gene, CDR1 is MNHEY and CDR2 is SMNVEV (reference sequence). With 7 bases clipped from V and 6 bases from J, the junction kept 9 bases outside the gene matches. The CDR3 length is 15 residues. The CDR3 DNA reads TGTGCCAGCACCCGCCCGGGACAGGGTTCCGGGGAGCTGTTTTTT. It specifies CASTRPGQGSGELFF.

V gene TRBV10-3 combines with J gene TRBJ2-5; D might be TRBD1 (6 bases). This CDR3 has 13 amino acids. Trimming shortened V by 7 bases and J by 3 bases, and 12 bases separated the two germline ends. Germline assignment: CDR1 ENHRY and CDR2 SYGVKD. CDR3 amino acids: CAINEQGKETQYF. Written as DNA, the CDR3 is TGTGCCATCAACGAACAGGGAAAAGAGACCCAGTACTTC.

A few counts support this clonotype. V usage is TRBV5-4 and J usage is TRBJ2-3, with D maybe TRBD2 (5 bases). The CDR3 consists of 15 residues. V was clipped by 0 bases and J by 0 bases, with 8 bases between them. Germline V gene sequence: CDR1 SGHNT, CDR2 YYREEE (reference sequence). The CDR3 spells CASSLGLTSTDTQYF. Here the CDR3 DNA reads TGTGCCAGCAGCTTGGGACTAACTAGCACAGATACGCAGTATTTT. Full variable domain (missing parts from reference TRBV5-4 and TRBJ2-3): ETGVTQSPTHLIKTRGQQVTLRCSSQSGHNTVSWYQQALGQGPQFIFQYYREEENGRGNFPPRFSGLQFPNYSSELNVNALELDDSALYLCASSLGLTSTDTQYFGPGTRLTVL.

The chain combines TRBV23-1 with TRBJ2-7; 8 positions agree with TRBD1. TRBV23-1 is annotated as an ORF whose role is uncertain. The length of the CDR3 is 14 residues. J was trimmed by 4 bases and V by 7 bases; bases with no gene match: 9. The CDR3 region has the DNA TGCGCCAGCACGTACAGGGGGAACCTTTACGAGCAGTACTTC. Translating gives CASTYRGNLYEQYF.